Below are 2 T cell receptor beta chains sequenced from a single sample in a study of T cell repertoires in cytomegalovirus infection. No antigen has been assigned to these receptors. TCRdb re-called the reads with MiXCR, one entry per CDR3 protein. Among 200,000 to 250,000 distinct CDR3 sequences listed, less than 50% were seen once. The input for sequencing was CD8+ T cells from cultured PBMCs, taken from culture after CMV antigen stimulation. The receptors here all came from a human donor in good health (CMV status not recorded). Some clones in this sample may be carry-over from other donors' samples.

This chain uses TRBV11-2 with TRBJ2-1; D unclear. Trimming cost V 2 bases and J 7 bases, with 6 bases left between them. Germline CDR1 reads SGHAT; CDR2 reads FQNNGV. The CDR3 spans 12 residues. CDR3 bases: TGTGCCAGCAGCTTAATAGGGAATGAGCAGTTCTTC. Translated: CASSLIGNEQFF.

The V and J genes are TRBV19 and TRBJ1-6; the D is unclear. V shed 3 bases and J shed 3 bases, with 9 bases lying between them. CDR1 LNHDA and CDR2 SQIVND come from the germline V gene (reference sequence). The CDR3 is made up of 15 amino acids. The CDR3 region has the DNA TGTGCCAGTAGTATGAGAGATTACTATAATTCACCCCTCCACTTT. Translated, it gives CASSMRDYYNSPLHF. The full variable domain, with the rest looked up from reference TRBV19 and TRBJ1-6, is DGGITQSPKYLFRKEGQNVTLSCEQNLNHDAMYWYRQDPGQGLRLIYYSQIVNDFQKGDIAEGYSVSREKKESFPLTVTSAQKNPTAFYLCASSMRDYYNSPLHFGNGTRLTVT.